The 19 T cell receptor beta chains listed next were all sequenced from one sample in a study of OX40 agonist ivuxolimab in advanced cancers. This table comes from immunoSEQ multiplex PCR, and its TCRdb copy is limited to in-frame clones, with some not included. The top ten hold roughly 1.5% of the sample, which has some 50,000 clones, about 88% seen once. The sequencing here drew on CD4+ or CD8+ T cells sorted from blood, taken in a trial of the OX40 agonist ivuxolimab. The receptors originated from an adult with an advanced solid tumor such as melanoma, head and neck, liver or kidney cancer.

The V and J genes are TRBV28 and TRBJ2-5, with D unresolved. In germline, CDR1 is MDHEN, CDR2 SYDVKM. V lost 5 bases and J 6 bases, leaving 10 bases between the germline ends. This CDR3 is built from 12 residues. CDR3 sequence (DNA): TGTGCCAGCAGTCTCTCGTCGAAGACCCAGTACTTC. This encodes CASSLSSKTQYF.

V gene TRBV19 combines with J gene TRBJ2-1, with 7 bases lining up with TRBD1. Losses at the gene ends were 2 bases for V and 2 bases for J; bases not matched to a gene: 12. CDR1 and CDR2 (germline): LNHDA, SQIVND (reference sequence). The CDR3 loop spans 18 amino acids. The CDR3 is CASSIPRTGWVTYNEQFF. DNA of the CDR3: TGTGCCAGTAGTATACCCCGGACAGGATGGGTAACCTACAATGAGCAGTTCTTC. Full variable domain (missing parts from reference TRBV19 and TRBJ2-1): DGGITQSPKYLFRKEGQNVTLSCEQNLNHDAMYWYRQDPGQGLRLIYYSQIVNDFQKGDIAEGYSVSREKKESFPLTVTSAQKNPTAFYLCASSIPRTGWVTYNEQFFGPGTRLTVL.

The chain joins TRBV7-9 to TRBJ1-2; TRBD1 matches at 10 bases. The junction had 7 bases not matched to a gene; V was cut back by 4 bases and J by 5 bases. CDR3 length: 15 amino acids. The V gene's germline CDR1 is SEHNR and CDR2 FQNEAQ (reference sequence). CDR3 loop: CASSSSGTGVYGYTF. The CDR3 bases are TGTGCCAGCAGCTCCTCCGGGACAGGGGTATATGGCTACACCTTC. The complete variable domain, with remaining parts taken from reference TRBV7-9 and TRBJ1-2, reads DTGVSQNPRHKITKRGQNVTFRCDPISEHNRLYWYRQTLGQGPEFLTYFQNEAQLEKSRLLSDRFSAERPKGSFSTLEIQRTEQGDSAMYLCASSSSGTGVYGYTFGSGTRLTVV.

In its sample, this clone was seen a few times. One junction end disagrees with the germline gene, perhaps due to a read error. The V gene is TRBV28, the J gene TRBJ2-7, with 11 bases lining up with TRBD1. Germline V gene sequence: CDR1 MDHEN, CDR2 SYDVKM. This CDR3 has 13 residues. CDR3 residues: CASSPNRDRGSNF. The CDR3 DNA reads TGTGCCAGCAGTCCTAACCGGGACAGGGGGTCGAACTTC. The whole variable domain, remainder taken from reference TRBV28 and TRBJ2-7, is DVKVTQSSRYLVKRTGEKVFLECVQDMDHENMFWYRQDPGLGLRLIYFSYDVKMKEKGDIPEGYSVSREKKERFSLILESASTNQTSMYLCASSPNRDRGSNFGPGTRLTVT.

The V call is TRBV10-3, the J call TRBJ1-1, with a weak D call TRBD1 (6 bases). V gave up 0 bases and J gave up 1 base, with 9 bases separating them. The length of the CDR3 is 15 residues. Germline V lookup: CDR1 ENHRY, CDR2 SYGVKD. CDR3 DNA: TGTGCCATCAGTGAGTCCAACAGGGAGAACACTGAAGCTTTCTTT. It codes for CAISESNRENTEAFF.

J is TRBJ1-1 and V is TRBV28; possibly TRBD1 for D (5 bases). In germline, CDR1 is MDHEN, CDR2 SYDVKM. Trimming pared 3 bases from V and 5 bases from J, leaving 7 bases between. The CDR3 loop spans 12 amino acids. For the CDR3, the DNA is TGTGCCAGCAGTTTTCAGGGAACTGAAGCTTTCTTT. Its protein product is CASSFQGTEAFF.

The chain couples TRBV19 to TRBJ2-2; 8 bases map to TRBD2. Germline assignment: CDR1 LNHDA and CDR2 SQIVND (reference sequence). This CDR3 comprises 15 residues. The junction had 3 bases not matched to a gene; V was cut back by 1 base and J by 5 bases. As DNA, the CDR3 is TGTGCCAGTAGTATAGGAAGCGGGAGTACCGGGGAGCTGTTTTTT. Its translation: CASSIGSGSTGELFF. The whole variable domain, remainder taken from reference TRBV19 and TRBJ2-2, is DGGITQSPKYLFRKEGQNVTLSCEQNLNHDAMYWYRQDPGQGLRLIYYSQIVNDFQKGDIAEGYSVSREKKESFPLTVTSAQKNPTAFYLCASSIGSGSTGELFFGEGSRLTVL.

The chain has TRBV27 and TRBJ2-7, with D possibly TRBD2 on 6 matching bases. CDR3 length equals 13 residues. Trimming cost V 2 bases and J 2 bases, with 7 bases left between them. CDR1 and CDR2 (germline): MNHEY, SMNVEV (reference sequence). The CDR3 DNA reads as TGTGCCAGCAGTTTAGCGGGACCCTACGAGCAGTACTTC. This sequence encodes CASSLAGPYEQYF.

The chain's CDR3 is CAISEPQRTGNTIYF. CDR3 coding DNA: TGTGCCATCAGTGAGCCACAGCGGACTGGAAACACCATATATTTT. This chain uses TRBV10-3 with TRBJ1-3, with D uncertain. The CDR3 is 15 residues long. Trimming cost V 2 bases and J 2 bases, with 10 bases left between them. Germline CDR1 is ENHRY and CDR2 is SYGVKD.

The chain couples TRBV20-1 to TRBJ2-7; D unclear. Trimming cost V 6 bases and J 5 bases, with 8 bases left between them. This CDR3 region has 10 residues. Germline V gives CDR1 DFQATT, CDR2 SNEGSKA (reference sequence). The CDR3 loop reads CSAYQDEQYF. The CDR3, as DNA: TGCAGTGCCTACCAGGACGAGCAGTACTTC.

The chain carries TRBV5-4 and TRBJ2-7; possible D gene TRBD1, 5 bases. Trimming shortened V by 8 bases and J by 6 bases, and 15 bases separated the two germline ends. Germline lookup yields CDR1 SGHNT and CDR2 YYREEE (reference sequence). This CDR3 has 12 residues. CDR3 region: CASSQGYSEQYF. The CDR3 DNA reads as TGTGCCAGTTCCCAGGGTTATAGCGAGCAGTACTTC.

This chain connects TRBV10-1 to TRBJ2-3; D gene unclear. The CDR3 consists of 14 residues. The ends were cut back, 3 bases at V and 5 bases at J, with 12 bases in the middle. Germline V lookup: CDR1 WNHNN, CDR2 SYGVQD (reference sequence). CDR3 amino acids: CASSEGSWRDTQYF. As DNA, the CDR3 is TGCGCCAGCAGTGAAGGGTCGTGGCGAGATACGCAGTATTTT.

The chain has TRBV7-9 and TRBJ2-5, with 10 bases aligning to TRBD2. The CDR3 loop spans 18 amino acids. J gave up 3 bases and V 3 bases, and 13 bases lay outside the gene matches. Germline CDR1 SEHNR, CDR2 FQNEAQ (reference sequence). The CDR3 region has the DNA TGTGCCAGCAGCTTGACGGGACTAGCGACGTCCGCGAAAGAGACCCAGTACTTC. Amino acids: CASSLTGLATSAKETQYF.

The chain recombines TRBV6-1 with TRBJ1-1, with D hard to call. The CDR3 has 14 amino acids. Trimming shortened V by 4 bases and J by 0 bases, and 9 bases separated the two germline ends. Germline lookup yields CDR1 MNHNS and CDR2 SASEGT. CDR3 region: CASSVRIMNTEAFF. The CDR3 DNA follows: TGTGCCAGCAGTGTACGGATAATGAACACTGAAGCTTTCTTT.

The rearrangement links TRBV11-1 to TRBJ2-3, with no clear D. V was pared by 3 bases and J by 5 bases, with 3 bases between. The CDR3 has 11 amino acids. In germline, CDR1 is SGHAT, CDR2 FQDESV (reference sequence). This CDR3 reads CASSFGDTQYF. The CDR3, as DNA: TGTGCCAGCAGCTTCGGAGATACGCAGTATTTT.

The chain employs TRBV6-5 and TRBJ1-4; 8 bases are a match to TRBD1. Losses at the gene ends were 6 bases for V and 8 bases for J; bases not matched to a gene: 11. The CDR3 runs to 15 residues. Germline loops: CDR1 MNHEY, CDR2 SVGAGI. CDR3 in amino acids: CASSSRTGPHEKLFF. DNA for the CDR3: TGTGCCAGCAGCTCCAGGACAGGGCCTCACGAAAAACTGTTTTTT.

The V gene is TRBV9, the J gene TRBJ1-1; a weak D match, TRBD1 (6 bases). V dropped 0 bases and J dropped 0 bases, with 15 bases sitting between them. Per the germline V gene, CDR1 is SGDLS and CDR2 is YYNGEE. The CDR3 sequence is 17 residues long. The CDR3 DNA follows: TGTGCCAGCAGCGTAGTCGAGACAGGCCGTATGAACACTGAAGCTTTCTTT. It codes for CASSVVETGRMNTEAFF.

About this clone: In the same sample, other DNA sequences code for this CDR3. The chain employs TRBV7-6 and TRBJ1-5; 10 bases line up with TRBD1. The CDR3 runs 15 residues. CDR1 SGHVS and CDR2 FNYEAQ come from the germline V gene. Losses at the gene ends were 5 bases for V and 2 bases for J; bases not matched to a gene: 3. In DNA form, the CDR3 reads TGTGCCAGCAGCCCGGGACAGGGGCGCAATCAGCCCCAGCATTTT. Translating it yields CASSPGQGRNQPQHF.

The V and J genes are TRBV30 and TRBJ1-4, with 9 bases that match TRBD1. This CDR3 is 14 amino acids long. The germline gives CDR1 GTSNPN, CDR2 SVGIG (reference sequence). V lost 0 bases to trimming and J lost 7 bases; unmatched junction nucleotides: 3. CDR3 protein: CAWSVPGQGEKLFF. As DNA, the CDR3 is TGTGCCTGGAGTGTACCGGGACAGGGTGAAAAACTGTTTTTT.